This TCR beta chain is drawn from a study of blood T cells in healthy people across ages. At the level of the study: Template-switching capture recovered about one barcoded beta molecule per two T cells.

A second PCR of roughly 7 to 11 cycles used a sample-barcoded 5' primer and a J-beta primer mix. Through a template-switch adaptor with 12 random nucleotides, each cDNA molecule received a tag. One entry per CDR3 protein results from TCRdb running MiXCR on the 5' RACE reads. The sample lists some 750,000 distinct CDR3 sequences, around a fifth seen once, with under 25% in the top ten. This clonotype has a handful of counts. Its antigen is not known. The people who gave samples were healthy Caucasians from Russia, aged about 6 to 100. Germline-derived CDR1 and CDR2 are SEHNR and FQNEAQ (reference sequence). This CDR3 has 14 amino acids. Study results and caveats: Per million T cells, TCR beta diversity dropped about linearly as age rose.

The clonotype originates from a man between 65 and 85 years old in good health. The J gene is TRBJ2-1, the V gene TRBV7-9; the match to TRBD1 covers 8 bases. The J call may be mistaken, given a closer DNA end match to TRBJ2-7. The source material was blood. This CDR3 reads CASSFGRGLSEQYF. Here the CDR3 DNA reads TGTGCCAGCAGCTTTGGCAGGGGGCTTAGCGAGCAGTACTTC.